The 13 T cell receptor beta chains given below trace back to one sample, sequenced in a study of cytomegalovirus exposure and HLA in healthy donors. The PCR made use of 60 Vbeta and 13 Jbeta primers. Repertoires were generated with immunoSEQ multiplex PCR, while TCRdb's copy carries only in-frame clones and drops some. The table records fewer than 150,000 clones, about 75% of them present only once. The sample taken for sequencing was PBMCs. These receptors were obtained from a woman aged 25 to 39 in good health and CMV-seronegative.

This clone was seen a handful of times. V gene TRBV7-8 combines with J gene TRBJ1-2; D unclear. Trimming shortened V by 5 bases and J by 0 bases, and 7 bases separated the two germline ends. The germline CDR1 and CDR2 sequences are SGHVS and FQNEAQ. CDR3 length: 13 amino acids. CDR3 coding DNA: TGTGCCAGCAGCATGGGAGCTAACTATGGCTACACCTTC. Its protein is CASSMGANYGYTF.

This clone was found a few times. The CDR3 loop reads CASSKEVAAGETQYF. In DNA, the CDR3 is TGTGCCAGCAGCAAAGAGGTTGCGGCCGGGGAGACCCAGTACTTC. This rearrangement joins TRBV7-9 to TRBJ2-5; no definite D call. Germline V CDR1 and CDR2: SEHNR, FQNEAQ (reference sequence). V was shortened by 5 bases and J by 5 bases, with 18 bases between the two germline ends. The CDR3 sequence is 15 residues long.

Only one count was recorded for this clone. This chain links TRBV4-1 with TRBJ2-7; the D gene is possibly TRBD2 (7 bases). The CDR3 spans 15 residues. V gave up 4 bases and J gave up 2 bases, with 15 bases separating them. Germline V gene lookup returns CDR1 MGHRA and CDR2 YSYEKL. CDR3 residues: CASSRQAGATYEQYF. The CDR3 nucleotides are TGCGCCAGCAGCCGGCAGGCGGGGGCCACCTACGAGCAGTACTTC.

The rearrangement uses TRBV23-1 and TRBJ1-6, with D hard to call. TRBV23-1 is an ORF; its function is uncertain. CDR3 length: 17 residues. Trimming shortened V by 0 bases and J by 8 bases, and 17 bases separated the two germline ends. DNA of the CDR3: TGCGCCAGCAGTCAATCGCAGACTTCGCGGGTTCATTCACCCCTCCACTTT. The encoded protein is CASSQSQTSRVHSPLHF.

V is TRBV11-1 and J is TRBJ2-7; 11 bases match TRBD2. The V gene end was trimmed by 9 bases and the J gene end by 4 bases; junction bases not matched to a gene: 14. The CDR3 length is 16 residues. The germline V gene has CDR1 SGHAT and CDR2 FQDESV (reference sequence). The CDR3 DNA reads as TGTGCCAGTAACCGGGGTCTACTAGCGGGAGCGTACGAGCAGTACTTC. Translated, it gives CASNRGLLAGAYEQYF.

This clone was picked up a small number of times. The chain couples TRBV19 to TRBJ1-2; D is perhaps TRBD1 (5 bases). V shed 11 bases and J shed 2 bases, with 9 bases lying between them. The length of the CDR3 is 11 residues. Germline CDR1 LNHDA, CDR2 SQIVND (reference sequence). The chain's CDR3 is CAAGENYGYTF. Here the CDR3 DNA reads TGTGCCGCGGGGGAGAACTATGGCTACACCTTC.

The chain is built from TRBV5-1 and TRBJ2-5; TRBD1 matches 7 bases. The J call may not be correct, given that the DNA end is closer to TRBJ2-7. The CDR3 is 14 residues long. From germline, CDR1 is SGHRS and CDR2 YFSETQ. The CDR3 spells CASSLTGASYEQYF. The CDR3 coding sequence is TGCGCCAGCAGCTTAACAGGGGCCTCCTACGAGCAGTACTTC.

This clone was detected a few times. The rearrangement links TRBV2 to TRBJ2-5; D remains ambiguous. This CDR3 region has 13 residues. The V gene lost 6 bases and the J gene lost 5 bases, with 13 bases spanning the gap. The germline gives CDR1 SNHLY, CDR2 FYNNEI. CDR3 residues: CASSSVGRETQYF. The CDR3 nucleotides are TGTGCCAGCAGCTCGGTCGGTCGGGAGACCCAGTACTTC.

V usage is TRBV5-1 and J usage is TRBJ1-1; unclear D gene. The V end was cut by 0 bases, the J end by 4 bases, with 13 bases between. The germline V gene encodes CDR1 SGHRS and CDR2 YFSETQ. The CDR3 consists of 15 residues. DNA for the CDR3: TGCGCCAGCAGCTTGGAAGGGAGAGAGAGCACTGAAGCTTTCTTT. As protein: CASSLEGRESTEAFF.

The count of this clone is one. CDR3 sequence (DNA): TGTGCCAGCCGCTCGGGGGAGAGTTACAATGAGCAGTTCTTC. As protein: CASRSGESYNEQFF. This chain links TRBV2 with TRBJ2-1; TRBD2 is a possible D gene (6 bases). The CDR3 has 14 amino acids. The V end was cut by 8 bases, the J end by 4 bases, with 15 bases between. The V gene's germline CDR1 is SNHLY and CDR2 FYNNEI.

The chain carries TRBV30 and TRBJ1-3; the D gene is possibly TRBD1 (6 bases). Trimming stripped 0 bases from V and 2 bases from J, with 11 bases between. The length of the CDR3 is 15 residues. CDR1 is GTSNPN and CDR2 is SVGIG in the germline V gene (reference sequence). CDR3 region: CAWSVNGGPGNTIYF. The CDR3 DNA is TGTGCCTGGAGTGTGAATGGGGGCCCTGGAAACACCATATATTTT.

The CDR3 DNA is TGTGCCAGCAGCCAGATGAGCGGGAGGGCCAACGGGGAGCTGTTTTTT. Translated: CASSQMSGRANGELFF. The chain uses TRBV4-2 and TRBJ2-2, with 10 positions matching TRBD2. Germline V gene sequence: CDR1 LGHNA, CDR2 YNFKEQ. This CDR3 spans 16 amino acids. With 3 bases clipped from V and 7 bases from J, the junction kept 8 bases outside the gene matches.

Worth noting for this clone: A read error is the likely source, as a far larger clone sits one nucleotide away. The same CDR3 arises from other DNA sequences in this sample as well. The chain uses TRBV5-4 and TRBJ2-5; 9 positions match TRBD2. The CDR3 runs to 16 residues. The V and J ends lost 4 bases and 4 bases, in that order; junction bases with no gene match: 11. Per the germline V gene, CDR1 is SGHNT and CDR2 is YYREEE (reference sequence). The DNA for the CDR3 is TGTGCCAGCAGCCAAGGTTTTGCGGGGGGGCGAGAGACCCAGTACTTC. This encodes CASSQGFAGGRETQYF.